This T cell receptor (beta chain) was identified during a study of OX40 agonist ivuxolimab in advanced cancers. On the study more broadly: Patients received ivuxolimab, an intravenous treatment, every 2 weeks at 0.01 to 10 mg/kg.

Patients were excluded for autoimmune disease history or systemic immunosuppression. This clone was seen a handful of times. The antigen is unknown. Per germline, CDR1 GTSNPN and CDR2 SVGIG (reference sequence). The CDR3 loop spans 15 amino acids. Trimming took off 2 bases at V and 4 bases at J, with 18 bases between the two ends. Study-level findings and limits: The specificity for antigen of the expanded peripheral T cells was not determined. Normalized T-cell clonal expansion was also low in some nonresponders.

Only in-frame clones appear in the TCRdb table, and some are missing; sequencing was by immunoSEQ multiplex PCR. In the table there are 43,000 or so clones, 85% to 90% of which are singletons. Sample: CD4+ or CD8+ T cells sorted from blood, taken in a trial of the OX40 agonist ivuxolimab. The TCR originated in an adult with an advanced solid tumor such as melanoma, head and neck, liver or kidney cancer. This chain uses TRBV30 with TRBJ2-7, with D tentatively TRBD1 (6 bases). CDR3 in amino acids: CAWSRGRGLIYEQYF. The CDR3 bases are TGTGCCTGGAGTCGGGGCAGGGGTTTGATTTACGAGCAGTACTTC.